The subject of this entry is one TCR beta chain. Using RNA transcripts as the source, TCR beta CDR3 regions were amplified. First-round RT-PCR targeting the TCR CDR3 was performed with the HTBI primer set. TCRdb fed the multiplex PCR reads into MiXCR, producing one record per CDR3 protein. This sample has approximately 480,000 distinct CDR3 sequences, with less than 25% found just once. These data come from a study of T cells in Graves' hyperthyroidism and ophthalmopathy. Study context: At the time of initial diagnosis and before any treatment, peripheral blood was collected.

Criteria for exclusion of patients were uncontrolled infection, other autoimmune disease, pregnancy or lactation. The PBMCs had their origin in about 9.7 ml of fresh peripheral blood. Sequencing was performed on blood. This receptor was identified in a young man with Graves' hyperthyroidism.

CDR3 sequence reads: CASSVGLNYEQYF. CDR3 nucleotides: TGTGCCAGCAGCGTCGGACTGAACTACGAGCAGTACTTC. J is TRBJ2-7 and V is TRBV9; tentative D call: TRBD2 (5 bases). Trimming pared 2 bases from V and 3 bases from J, leaving 9 bases between. Germline V gene sequence: CDR1 SGDLS, CDR2 YYNGEE. The CDR3 contains 13 residues.